This TCR beta chain emerged from a study of PD-1 blockade in classical Hodgkin lymphoma. With regard to this clone: Its specificity is unknown.

Measured with immunoSEQ multiplex PCR; TCRdb has only the in-frame clones, and not every one. This table holds over 20,000 clones, 86% found once. Study-level points and caveats: The study reported lower baseline TCR diversity in newly diagnosed patients than in healthy donors. Newly diagnosed patients had diversity similar to the baseline diversity of complete responders.

Every patient relapsed after autologous stem cell transplantation, and brentuximab vedotin exposure varied. Sequences were derived from peripheral blood mononuclear cells (PBMCs), sampled at baseline. This sequence originates from a human donor with classical Hodgkin lymphoma.

This CDR3 is CASSLDAGLGQNIQYF. The CDR3 coding sequence is TGTGCCAGCAGCTTAGATGCAGGACTAGGTCAGAACATTCAGTACTTC. The chain has TRBV11-2 and TRBJ2-4, with 7 bases identical to TRBD2. Losses at the gene ends were 0 bases for V and 7 bases for J; bases not matched to a gene: 9. The CDR3 contains 16 residues. The germline CDR1 and CDR2 sequences are SGHAT and FQNNGV.